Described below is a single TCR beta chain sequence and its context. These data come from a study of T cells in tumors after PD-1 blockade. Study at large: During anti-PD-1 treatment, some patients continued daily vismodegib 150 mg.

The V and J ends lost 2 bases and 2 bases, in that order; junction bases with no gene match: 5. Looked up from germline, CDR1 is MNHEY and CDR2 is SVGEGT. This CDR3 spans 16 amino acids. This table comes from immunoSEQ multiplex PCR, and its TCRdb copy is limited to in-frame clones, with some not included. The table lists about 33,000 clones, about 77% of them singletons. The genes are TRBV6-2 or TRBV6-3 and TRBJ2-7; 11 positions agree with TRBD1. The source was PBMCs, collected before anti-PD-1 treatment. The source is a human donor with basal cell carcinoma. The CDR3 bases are TGTGCCAGCAGTTACCCGTCGGGACAGGGGGCCTACGAGCAGTACTTC. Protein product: CASSYPSGQGAYEQYF.